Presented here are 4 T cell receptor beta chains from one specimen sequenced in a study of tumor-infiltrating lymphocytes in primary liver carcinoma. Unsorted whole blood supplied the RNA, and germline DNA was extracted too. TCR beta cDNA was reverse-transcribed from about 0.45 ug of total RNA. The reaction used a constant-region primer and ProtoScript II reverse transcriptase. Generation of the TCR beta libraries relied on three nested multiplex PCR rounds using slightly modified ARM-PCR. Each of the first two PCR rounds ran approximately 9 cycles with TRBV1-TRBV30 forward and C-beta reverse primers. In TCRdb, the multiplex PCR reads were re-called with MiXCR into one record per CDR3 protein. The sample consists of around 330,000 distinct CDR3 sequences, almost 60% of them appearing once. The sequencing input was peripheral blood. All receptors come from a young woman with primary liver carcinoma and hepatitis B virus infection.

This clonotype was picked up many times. CDR3 nucleotides: TGCAGCGTTGTGGTCAGGAACTTAGAGCAGTACTTC. Encoded protein: CSVVVRNLEQYF. V gene TRBV29-1 combines with J gene TRBJ2-7, with D unclear. The CDR3 totals 12 residues. Germline CDR1 is SQVTM and CDR2 is ANQGSEA. V shed 4 bases and J shed 7 bases, with 14 bases lying between them.

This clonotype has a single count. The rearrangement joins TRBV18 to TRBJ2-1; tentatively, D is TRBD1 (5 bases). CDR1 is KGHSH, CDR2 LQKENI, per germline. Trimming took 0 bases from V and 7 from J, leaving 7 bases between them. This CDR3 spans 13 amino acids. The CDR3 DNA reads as TGTGCCAGCTCACCACCGGGGCAGAATGAGCAGTTCTTC. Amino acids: CASSPPGQNEQFF.

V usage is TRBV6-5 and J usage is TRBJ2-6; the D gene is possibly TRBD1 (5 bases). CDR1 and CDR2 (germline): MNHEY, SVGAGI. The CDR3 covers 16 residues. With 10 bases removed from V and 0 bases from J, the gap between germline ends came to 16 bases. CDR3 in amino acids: CANSGPLHSGANVLTF. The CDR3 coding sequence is TGTGCCAACTCAGGGCCCCTACACTCTGGGGCCAACGTCCTGACTTTC.

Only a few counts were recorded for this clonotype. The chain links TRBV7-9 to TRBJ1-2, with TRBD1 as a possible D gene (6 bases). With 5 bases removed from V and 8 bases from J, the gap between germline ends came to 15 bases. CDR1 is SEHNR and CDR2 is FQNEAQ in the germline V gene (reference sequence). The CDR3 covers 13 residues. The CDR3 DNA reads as TGTGCCAGCAGCCTAGAGGGGGGCCGGGGCTACACCTTC. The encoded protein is CASSLEGGRGYTF.